This T cell receptor beta chain was obtained from a study of cytomegalovirus exposure and HLA in healthy donors. Regarding this clone: A read error may account for a junction end that differs from germline.

PCR was performed using 60 Vbeta and 13 Jbeta primers. Clones were sequenced by immunoSEQ multiplex PCR, and TCRdb holds only the in-frame ones, with some missing. The sample consists of around 120,000 clones, 60% to 85% of them appearing once. Germline CDR1 and CDR2: SEHNR and FQNEAQ (reference sequence). This CDR3 has 15 residues. The receptor comes from a human donor in good health. Material for sequencing was PBMCs. The chain recombines TRBV7-9 with TRBJ1-6; D is possibly TRBD1 (5 bases). The CDR3 region has the DNA TGTTCCAGCAGCTTACAGGAAGGGGAAAATTCACCCCTCCACTTT. This gives the protein CSSSLQEGENSPLHF.